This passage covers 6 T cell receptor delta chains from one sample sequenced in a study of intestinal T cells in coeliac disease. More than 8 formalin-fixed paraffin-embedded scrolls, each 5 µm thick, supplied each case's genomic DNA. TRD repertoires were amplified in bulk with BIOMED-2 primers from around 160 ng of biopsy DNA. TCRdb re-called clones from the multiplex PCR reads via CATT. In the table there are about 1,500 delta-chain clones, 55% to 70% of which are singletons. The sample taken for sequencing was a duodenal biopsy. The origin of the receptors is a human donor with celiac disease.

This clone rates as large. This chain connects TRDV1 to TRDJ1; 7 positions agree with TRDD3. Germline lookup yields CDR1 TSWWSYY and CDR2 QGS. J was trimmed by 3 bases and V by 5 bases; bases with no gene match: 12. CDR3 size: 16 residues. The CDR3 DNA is TGTGCTCTTGGGAAACCACTGGGGAACTGGGCCGATAAACTCATCTTT. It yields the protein CALGKPLGNWADKLIF.

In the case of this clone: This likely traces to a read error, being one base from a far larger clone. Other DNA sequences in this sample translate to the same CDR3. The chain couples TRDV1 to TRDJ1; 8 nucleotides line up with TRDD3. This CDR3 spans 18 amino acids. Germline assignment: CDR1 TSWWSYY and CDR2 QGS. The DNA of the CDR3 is TGTGCTCTCCCCAGGGAGGGATACGAGTCCCAGTACACAGATAAACTCATCTTT. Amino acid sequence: CALPREGYESQYTDKLIF.

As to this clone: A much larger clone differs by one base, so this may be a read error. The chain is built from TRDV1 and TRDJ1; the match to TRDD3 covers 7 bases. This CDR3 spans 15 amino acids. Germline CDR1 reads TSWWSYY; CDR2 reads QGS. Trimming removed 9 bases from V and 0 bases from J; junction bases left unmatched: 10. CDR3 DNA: TGTGCTCTCGTACTGGAGGATACGTACACCGATAAACTCATCTTT. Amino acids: CALVLEDTYTDKLIF.

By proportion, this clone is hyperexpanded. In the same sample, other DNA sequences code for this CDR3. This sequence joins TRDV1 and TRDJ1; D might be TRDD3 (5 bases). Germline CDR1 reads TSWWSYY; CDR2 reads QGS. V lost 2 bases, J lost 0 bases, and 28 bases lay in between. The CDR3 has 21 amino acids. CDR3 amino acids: CALGEAESFLGTKLYTDKLIF. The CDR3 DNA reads TGTGCTCTTGGGGAAGCAGAAAGTTTTCTGGGAACTAAATTGTACACCGATAAACTCATCTTT.

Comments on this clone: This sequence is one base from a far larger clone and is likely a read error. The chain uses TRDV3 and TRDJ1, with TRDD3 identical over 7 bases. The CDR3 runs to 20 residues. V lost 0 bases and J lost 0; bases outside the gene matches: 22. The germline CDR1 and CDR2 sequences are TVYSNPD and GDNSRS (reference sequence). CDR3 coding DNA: TGTGCCTTTAGTGGCCCCCTACGAGGGATACTGGCGGGGTACACCGATAAACTCATCTTT. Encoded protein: CAFSGPLRGILAGYTDKLIF.

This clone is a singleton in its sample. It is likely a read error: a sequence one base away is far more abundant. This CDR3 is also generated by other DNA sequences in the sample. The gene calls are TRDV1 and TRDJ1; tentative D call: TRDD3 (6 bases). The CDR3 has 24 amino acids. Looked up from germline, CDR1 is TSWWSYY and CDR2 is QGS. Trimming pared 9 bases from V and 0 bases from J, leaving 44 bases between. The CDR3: CALGSRVPRTLWGASLLYTDKLIF. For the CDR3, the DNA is TGTGCTCTCGGGTCCCGAGTTCCCCGGACCTTATGGGGGGCCTCCCTACTTTACACCGATAAACTCATCTTT.